What follows describes a single T cell receptor (beta chain). It has no known antigen specificity. Trimming removed 5 bases from V and 2 bases from J, leaving 24 bases between the germline ends. From cysteine to phenylalanine, the CDR3 is 18 amino acids long. This entry keeps only the CDR3 DNA: 54 bases, framed from base 1. CDR1 and CDR2 are read off the germline V gene as SGHTA and FQGTGA. These data are taken from a study of cytomegalovirus exposure and HLA in healthy donors (dated by TCRdb to between 2016 and 2019). Background on the whole study: An earlier analysis of several hundred of the donors reported about 250 Gb of sequence data and around 120 million unique TCR beta sequences from about 180 million T cells. The study used immunosequencing to profile the T cell repertoires of several hundred subjects and linked those repertoires to cytomegalovirus serostatus. Typing coverage differed by locus: A, B, C, DRB1 and DQB1 were typed in roughly 620-630 donors, DQA1 in about 500, DPA1 in around 610, and DPB1 in 472. Along with the 666-subject first cohort, a separate validation cohort of some 130 different subjects was used. An earlier analysis of approximately 630 of the donors applied high-throughput TCR beta sequencing to assess whether each TCR beta V gene segment acted as functional or pseudogenic. A later genetic analysis took genome-wide SNP genotypes for about 65% of the roughly 670 donors and used that subset as a discovery cohort. Alongside the repertoire data, information on donor age, sex, ethnicity and CMV serostatus was compiled. The study aimed to test whether cataloging public T cell receptors could reveal signatures of past pathogen exposure. A later analysis re-examined previously published TCR beta repertoires from 610 or so donors and added high-resolution HLA genotyping to investigate patterns of TCR occurrence. Among a few hundred genotyped donors of the cohort, an average of 235,054 unique TCR beta nucleotide sequences were sequenced per donor, 15% to 20% of them non-productive. In the later analysis, no new phenotypic data were used to find candidate immune exposures; instead, reliance was placed on TCR beta sequences and their occurrence across donors. Every repertoire in the discovery cohort had been generated on one and the same sequencing platform. Both class I and class II loci were covered by HLA typing, at four-digit resolution. Four or five DR-DQ haplotypes were treated as single units for association and clustering because of strong linkage in the cohort. To predict cytomegalovirus infection status, the study combined high-throughput TCR immunosequencing, statistical association of individual TCRs with disease status, and machine learning. An early release that covered roughly 600 HLA-typed donors contained approximately 300 gigabases of sequencing data and tens of millions of unique TCR sequences. The genetic ancestry cluster associated with self-reported Caucasian donors included about 81% of the roughly 360 genotyped donors. The research as a whole found: Some IMGT-functional V segments, including TRBV6-2 and TRBV6-3, could not be told apart with the 87-base-pair reads, so those segments were excluded. It was suggested by the authors that the approach could potentially be generalized to other disease states and immunological phenotypes. An earlier analysis of around 540 of the donors showed that most TCR beta V segments appeared in productive rearrangements either about 90% or about 30% of the time, which broadly matched IMGT annotations. Several of the top co-occurrence clusters appeared to be linked to parvovirus B19, influenza, CMV and Epstein-Barr virus, according to a later analysis. A cluster of highly shared sequence variants was judged likely to represent a technical artifact of the sequencing pipeline. V-gene and J-gene trimming of TCR beta chains was associated with a missense DCLRE1C variant in a later genetic analysis, and the association was replicated in an independent cohort. Sequencing depth was assumed to be roughly uniform across donors in the presence/absence analyses, though that assumption may not hold. Because some donors lacked HLA typing at each locus, the association tests relied only on the typed subset. This cohort had only TCR beta chains sequenced, and the lack of alpha or paired-chain data limited which features could be detected. Across donors, most TCR sequences were observed very rarely, whereas some public TCRs were present in many individuals. Most CMV-associated TCR beta chains appeared to be HLA-restricted in a later analysis, and the HLA associations seemed to be driven largely by CMV exposure. A few of the identified cytomegalovirus-associated TCR beta chains were confirmed in vitro to be specific for cytomegalovirus antigens. Linkage disequilibrium might explain the correlated functional status among segregating V segments, but an unknown experimental factor could not be excluded. The only immune exposure information available for the cohort was CMV serostatus. A further reported finding was that TCR beta sequences accurately predicted the HLA-A and HLA-B alleles for most subjects in the first cohort. In a later analysis, 16,951 TCR beta sequences were associated with specific HLA alleles at a false discovery rate of 0.05. According to a later analysis, TCR association rates differed among HLA loci, with DRB1 alleles showing the most associated TCRs and HLA-C alleles showing the fewest. The study gave a list of about 150 TCR beta chains associated with cytomegalovirus. Compared with the roughly 670-donor mean, donors in an Asian-associated ancestry cluster had fewer N-insertions in productive TCRs, according to a later genetic analysis. In both the original and validation cohorts, the classifier was reported to diagnose cytomegalovirus status with high specificity and sensitivity. When HLA alleles, especially DR and DQ, strongly co-occurred, TCR associations were difficult to assign to individual alleles. In a later analysis, HLA-associated TCR beta chains were found to be more clonally expanded and to have lower generation probabilities than equally common non-associated chains. Over 15 rarely observed V segments, including chromosome 9 orphons, were excluded from the earlier analysis of some 590 of the donors because counts were too low.

The cohort was made up of about 610 healthy bone marrow donors. All cohort members were sampled while nominally healthy, although unrecorded immune exposures were likely present. The donor tested CMV seronegative, placing the donor among the roughly 340 seronegative members of the cohort. A peripheral blood sample was collected from each donor, and TCR beta sequencing was performed on peripheral blood mononuclear cells. The Qiagen DNeasy Blood Extraction Kit was used to extract genomic DNA from the blood cell samples. Library construction relied on the immunoSEQ multiplex PCR assay. The multiplex PCR relied on a mix of 60 forward primers for TCR Vbeta segments and 13 reverse primers for TCR Jbeta segments. A multiplex PCR assay on genomic DNA amplified the CDR3 region of rearranged TCR beta genes. The Illumina HiSeq System was used to sequence the amplified TCR beta libraries as 87-base-pair reads. In the paper's pipeline: Across the 700 or so repertoires, a later analysis counted tens of millions of unique TCR beta chains, 9.5 million to 13 million of which were shared by at least two donors. Raw reads were error-corrected and collapsed into unique sequences with a nearest-neighbor algorithm that merged closely related sequences to remove PCR and sequencing errors. Alignment of CDR3 sequences to IMGT reference sequences was used to assign V, D and J gene segments. For a sequence to be retained, a match of at least six nucleotides to both a V gene segment and a J gene segment was required. A rearrangement was called productive if the CDR3 had no stop codons and remained in frame with V and J, and every other rearrangement was called non-productive. CDR3 was defined according to IMGT convention as the region running from the second conserved V-encoded cysteine to the conserved J-encoded phenylalanine. In an earlier analysis of 500 to 650 of the donors, sequences lacking an unambiguous match to a single V gene segment were excluded. An earlier analysis of fewer than 750 of the donors classified V segments as functional when productive rearrangements were above 56.7% and as segregating when the standard deviation between donors was above 5%. To diagnose cytomegalovirus status from the catalog of TCR beta chain sequences, a statistical classification framework was built. In a later analysis, V and J genes were assigned by comparing TCR nucleotide sequences against IMGT/GENE-DB human TR gene sequences. The TCRdist pipeline was used in a later analysis to assign CDR3 sequences and most-parsimonious VDJ recombination scenarios. In a later analysis, each TCR beta chain was defined by its CDR3 amino acid sequence together with its V-gene family, and reads lacking a unique V-gene family were excluded. To address suspected cross-contamination and a sequencing artifact, a later analysis removed 592 highly shared, low-generation-probability nucleotide sequences. In a later analysis, a clonal expansion index was calculated for each public chain from normalized within-repertoire ranks of inferred template counts. In a later analysis, generation probabilities were computed with a VDJ recombination model fitted to out-of-frame rearrangements, and the resulting probabilities were checked against IGoR. In a later analysis, TCR-TCR, TCR-HLA and TCR-CMV co-occurrence was scored with hypergeometric tests, and a repertoire-size bias correction was applied to TCR pairs. A later analysis estimated false discovery rates by permuting HLA or CMV assignments 20 times. A later analysis grouped co-occurring TCRs with DBSCAN, adding TCRdist sequence similarity when clustering within HLA-allele-positive subsets. For co-occurrence clustering, repertoires with fewer than 30,000 or more than 120,000 public chains were excluded, along with about five repertoires with anomalous nucleotide sharing. Here the immuneACCESS table is served through TCRdb, limited to in-frame sequences with V and J called. Missing clones are a known gap in these copies; in checked studies unresolved V genes cover under half, and the rest lacks a known reason. The V and J calls and clone size come from that table; D and trimming were worked out from the DNA. The sample's records list some 75,000 clones. The ten most abundant clones make up roughly 0.89% of the sample.

The source material was PBMCs. The sequence joins TRBV7-3 to TRBJ2-5, and perhaps TRBD1 as D gene, on 6 matching bases. The TCR originated in a boy younger than 18 in good health and CMV-seronegative. The CDR3 region: CASSPGLVRGSVQETQYF. The sequenced DNA is TGTGCCAGCAGCCCCGGTTTGGTTAGGGGGTCGGTACAAGAGACCCAGTACTTC.